This entry describes one TCR beta chain. Its target is not known. The V and J ends lost 4 bases and 5 bases respectively, with 19 bases between them. Germline assignment: CDR1 MGHRA and CDR2 YSYEKL. CDR3 length: 16 residues. This sample was taken from a study of cytomegalovirus exposure and HLA in healthy donors. Broader study findings: Most TCR sequences were rare, but some public TCRs occurred in many donors. An analysis that was carried out later associated 15,000 to 20,000 TCR beta sequences with HLA alleles at 0.05 false discovery rate. The authors reported that TCR beta sequences could predict HLA-A and HLA-B alleles. These predictions were accurate for most subjects in the first cohort. A missense DCLRE1C variant was associated with V- and J-gene trimming of TCR beta chains in a later analysis, and an independent cohort replicated the association.

In the PCR, 60 Vbeta and 13 Jbeta primers were used. The method was immunoSEQ multiplex PCR; TCRdb's version includes in-frame clones alone and lacks a portion of them. The sample records approximately 240,000 clones, 82% being singletons. The TCR sequence derives from a woman aged 40 to 50 in good health and CMV-seropositive. Specimen: PBMCs. The genes are TRBV4-1 and TRBJ2-3; weak D call: TRBD2 (7 bases). The CDR3 DNA reads as TGCGCCAGCAGCCGGACCTTAGGGGGGGCGCAAGATACGCAGTATTTT. This encodes CASSRTLGGAQDTQYF.